This T cell receptor (beta chain) is from a study of patients and donors after allogeneic stem cell transplantation. Via MiXCR, TCRdb re-called the RT-PCR reads, giving one row per CDR3 protein. The sample records about 960,000 distinct CDR3 sequences, more than 15% being singletons. The sample holds a few counts of this clonotype. V was trimmed by 2 bases and J by 7 bases, leaving 6 bases between them. Germline-derived CDR1 and CDR2 are KGHSH and LQKENI. The CDR3 is 13 residues long. Material for sequencing was blood, either unsorted or a sorted T cell fraction (not recorded which). The chain employs TRBV18 and TRBJ1-6, with no clear D. This clonotype originated in a human donor who was either an allogeneic HSCT recipient or a stem cell or donor lymphocyte infusion donor (not recorded which). It is not recorded whose cells these are; they may come from a transplant donor. The CDR3 nucleotides read TGTGCCAGCTCACCAGCGGAAAATTCACCCCTCCACTTT. This gives the protein CASSPAENSPLHF.